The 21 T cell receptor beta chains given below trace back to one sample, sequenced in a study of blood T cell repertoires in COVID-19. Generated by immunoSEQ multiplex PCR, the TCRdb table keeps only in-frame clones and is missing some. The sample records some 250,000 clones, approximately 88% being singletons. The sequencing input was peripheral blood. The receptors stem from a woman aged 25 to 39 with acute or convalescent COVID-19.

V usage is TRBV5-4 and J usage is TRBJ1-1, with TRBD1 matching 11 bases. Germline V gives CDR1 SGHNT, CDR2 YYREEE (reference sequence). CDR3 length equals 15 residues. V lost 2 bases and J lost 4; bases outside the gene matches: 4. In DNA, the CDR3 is TGTGCCAGCAGCTTAGCCGGGACAGGGGGCACTGAAGCTTTCTTT. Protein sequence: CASSLAGTGGTEAFF.

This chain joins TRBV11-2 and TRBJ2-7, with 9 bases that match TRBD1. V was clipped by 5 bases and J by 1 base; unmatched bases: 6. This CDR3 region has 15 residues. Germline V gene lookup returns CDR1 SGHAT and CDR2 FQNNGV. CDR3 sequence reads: CASSLQGQGSYEQYF. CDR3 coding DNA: TGTGCCAGCAGCCTCCAGGGACAGGGATCCTACGAGCAGTACTTC.

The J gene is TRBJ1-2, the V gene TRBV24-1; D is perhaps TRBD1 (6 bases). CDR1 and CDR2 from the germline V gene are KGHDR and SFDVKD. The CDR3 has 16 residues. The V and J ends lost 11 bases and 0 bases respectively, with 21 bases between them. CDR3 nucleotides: TGTGCCATTCCGGGTAGGGGGGCGGGAGCTAACTATGGCTACACCTTC. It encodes CAIPGRGAGANYGYTF.

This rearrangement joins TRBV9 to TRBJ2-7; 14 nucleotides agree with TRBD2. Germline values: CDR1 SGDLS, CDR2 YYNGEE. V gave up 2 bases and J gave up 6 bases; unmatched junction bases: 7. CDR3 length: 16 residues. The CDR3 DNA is TGTGCCAGCAGCGTCGCGGGACTAGCGGGAGAGGGCGAGCAGTACTTC. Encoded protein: CASSVAGLAGEGEQYF.

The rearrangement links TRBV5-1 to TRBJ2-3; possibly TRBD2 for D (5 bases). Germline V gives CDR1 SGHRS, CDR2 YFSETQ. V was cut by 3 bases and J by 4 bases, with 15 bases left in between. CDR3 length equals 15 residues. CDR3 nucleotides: TGCGCCAGCAGCTCCGTGAGGGAGCGTGCAGATACGCAGTATTTT. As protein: CASSSVRERADTQYF. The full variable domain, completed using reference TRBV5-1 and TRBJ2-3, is KAGVTQTPRYLIKTRGQQVTLSCSPISGHRSVSWYQQTPGQGLQFLFEYFSETQRNKGNFPGRFSGRQFSNSRSEMNVSTLELGDSALYLCASSSVRERADTQYFGPGTRLTVL.

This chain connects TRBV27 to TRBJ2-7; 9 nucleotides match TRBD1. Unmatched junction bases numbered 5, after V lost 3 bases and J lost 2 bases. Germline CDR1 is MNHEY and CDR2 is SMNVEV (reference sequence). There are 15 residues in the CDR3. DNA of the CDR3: TGTGCCAGCAGTTTCGACGGGACAGGGACCTACGAGCAGTACTTC. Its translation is CASSFDGTGTYEQYF.

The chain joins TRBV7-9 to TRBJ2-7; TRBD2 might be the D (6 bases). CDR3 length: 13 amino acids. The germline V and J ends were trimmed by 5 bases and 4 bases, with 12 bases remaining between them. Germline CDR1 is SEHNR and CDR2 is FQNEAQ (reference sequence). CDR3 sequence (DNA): TGTGCCAGCAGCGCGGGACTGAGTTACGAGCAGTACTTC. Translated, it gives CASSAGLSYEQYF.

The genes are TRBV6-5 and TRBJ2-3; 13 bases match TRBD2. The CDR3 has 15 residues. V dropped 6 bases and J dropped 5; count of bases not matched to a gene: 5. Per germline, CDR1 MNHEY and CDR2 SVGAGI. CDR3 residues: CASSGLAGVIDTQYF. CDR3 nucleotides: TGTGCCAGCAGCGGACTAGCGGGAGTTATAGATACGCAGTATTTT.

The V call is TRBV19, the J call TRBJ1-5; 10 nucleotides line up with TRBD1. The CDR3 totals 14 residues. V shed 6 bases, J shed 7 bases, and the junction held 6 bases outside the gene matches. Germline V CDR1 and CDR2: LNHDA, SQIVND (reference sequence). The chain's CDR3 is CASRGTGVMQPQHF. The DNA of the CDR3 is TGTGCCAGTAGGGGGACAGGGGTTATGCAGCCCCAGCATTTT.

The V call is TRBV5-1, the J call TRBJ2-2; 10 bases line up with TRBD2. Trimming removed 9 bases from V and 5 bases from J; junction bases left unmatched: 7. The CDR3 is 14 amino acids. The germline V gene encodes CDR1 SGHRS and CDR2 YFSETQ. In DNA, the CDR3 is TGCGCCACCGAACTAGCGGGAACTACCGGGGAGCTGTTTTTT. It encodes CATELAGTTGELFF. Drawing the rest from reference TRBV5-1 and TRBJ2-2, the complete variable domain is KAGVTQTPRYLIKTRGQQVTLSCSPISGHRSVSWYQQTPGQGLQFLFEYFSETQRNKGNFPGRFSGRQFSNSRSEMNVSTLELGDSALYLCATELAGTTGELFFGEGSRLTVL.

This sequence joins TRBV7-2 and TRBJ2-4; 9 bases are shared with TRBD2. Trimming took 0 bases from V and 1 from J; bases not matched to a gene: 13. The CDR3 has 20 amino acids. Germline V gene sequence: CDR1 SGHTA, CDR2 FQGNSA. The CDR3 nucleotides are TGTGCCAGCAGCTTAGCAGGGCTAGCGGGAATCCCGGGGGCCAAAAACATTCAGTACTTC. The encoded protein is CASSLAGLAGIPGAKNIQYF.

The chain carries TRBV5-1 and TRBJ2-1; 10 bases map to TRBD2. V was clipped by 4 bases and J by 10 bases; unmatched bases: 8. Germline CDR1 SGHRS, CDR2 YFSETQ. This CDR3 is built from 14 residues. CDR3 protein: CASSPPSGSEEQFF. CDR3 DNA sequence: TGCGCCAGCAGCCCTCCTAGCGGGAGCGAAGAGCAGTTCTTC.

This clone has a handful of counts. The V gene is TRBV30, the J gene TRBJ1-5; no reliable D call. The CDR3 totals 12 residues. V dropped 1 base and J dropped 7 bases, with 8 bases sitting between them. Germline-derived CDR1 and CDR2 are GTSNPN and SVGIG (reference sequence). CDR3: CAWSGGIQPQHF. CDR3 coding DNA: TGTGCCTGGAGTGGCGGAATCCAGCCCCAGCATTTT.

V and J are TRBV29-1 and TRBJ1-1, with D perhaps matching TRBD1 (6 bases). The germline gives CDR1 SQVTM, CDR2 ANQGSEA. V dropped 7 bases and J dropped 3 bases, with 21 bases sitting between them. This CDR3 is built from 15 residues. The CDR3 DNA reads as TGCAGCGCCTCACTAACGTCAGGGGCGGACACTGAAGCTTTCTTT. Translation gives CSASLTSGADTEAFF.

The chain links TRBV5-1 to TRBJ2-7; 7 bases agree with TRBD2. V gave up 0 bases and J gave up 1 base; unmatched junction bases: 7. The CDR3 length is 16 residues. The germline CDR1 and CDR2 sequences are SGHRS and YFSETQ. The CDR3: CASSLAGAGRSYEQYF. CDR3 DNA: TGCGCCAGCAGCTTGGCCGGAGCGGGAAGGTCCTACGAGCAGTACTTC.

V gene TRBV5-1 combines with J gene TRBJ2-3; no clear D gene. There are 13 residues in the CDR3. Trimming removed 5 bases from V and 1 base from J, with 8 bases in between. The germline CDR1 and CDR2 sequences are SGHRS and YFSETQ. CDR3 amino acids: CASRYGGTDTQYF. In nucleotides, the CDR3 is TGCGCCAGCAGGTACGGTGGCACAGATACGCAGTATTTT.

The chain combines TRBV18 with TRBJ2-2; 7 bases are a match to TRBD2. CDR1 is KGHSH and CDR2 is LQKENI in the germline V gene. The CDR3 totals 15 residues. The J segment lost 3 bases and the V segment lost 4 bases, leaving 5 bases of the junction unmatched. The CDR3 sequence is CASSLSSGHTGELFF. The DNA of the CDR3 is TGTGCCAGCTCACTCTCTAGCGGCCACACCGGGGAGCTGTTTTTT.

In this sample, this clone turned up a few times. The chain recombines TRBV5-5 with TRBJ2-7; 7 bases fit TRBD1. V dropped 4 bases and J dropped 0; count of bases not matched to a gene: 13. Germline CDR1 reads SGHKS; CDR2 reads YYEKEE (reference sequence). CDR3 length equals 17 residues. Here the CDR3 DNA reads TGTGCCAGCAGCCCCCGACCGACAGGGAGACCCTCCTACGAGCAGTACTTC. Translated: CASSPRPTGRPSYEQYF.

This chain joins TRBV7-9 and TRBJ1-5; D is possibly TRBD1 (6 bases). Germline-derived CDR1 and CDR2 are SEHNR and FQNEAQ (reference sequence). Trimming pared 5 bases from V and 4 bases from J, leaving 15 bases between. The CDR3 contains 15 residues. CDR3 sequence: CASSPRGGFNQPQHF. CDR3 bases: TGTGCCAGCAGCCCACGTGGGGGCTTTAATCAGCCCCAGCATTTT.

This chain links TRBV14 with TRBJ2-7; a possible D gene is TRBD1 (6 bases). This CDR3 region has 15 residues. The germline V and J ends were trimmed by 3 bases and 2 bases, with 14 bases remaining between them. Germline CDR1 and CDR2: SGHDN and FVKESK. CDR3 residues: CASSHSDRPTYEQYF. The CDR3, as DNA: TGTGCCAGCAGCCACTCCGACAGGCCCACCTACGAGCAGTACTTC.

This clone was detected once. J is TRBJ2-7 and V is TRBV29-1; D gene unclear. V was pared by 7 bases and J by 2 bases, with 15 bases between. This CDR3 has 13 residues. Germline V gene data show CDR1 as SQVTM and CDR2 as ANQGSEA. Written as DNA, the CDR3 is TGCAGCGCAAGAACAGAACCCCCCTACGAGCAGTACTTC. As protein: CSARTEPPYEQYF.